This is a list of T cell receptor beta chains from one sample in a study of T-cell memory formation after mild COVID-19. In TCRdb, the 5' RACE reads were re-called with MiXCR into one record per CDR3 protein. The repertoire holds fewer than 450,000 distinct CDR3 sequences, around 24% seen once, with about 10% in the top ten. The specimen sequenced was PBMCs or a T cell subset sorted from them (not recorded which). The receptors originated from an adult woman who had mild COVID-19 (a few samples of this study predate the infection). Cell type and time point are not known. The CDR3 runs from the conserved cysteine through the conserved F or W. A D gene is named only where the DNA matches it firmly. Part of the rows lack a size; the others show once, few, many or a class for expanded clones.

v_gene,d_gene,abundance,j_gene,CDR3aa,CDR3nt
TRBV15,NA,few,TRBJ1-5,CATSRDRVNQPQHF,TGTGCCACCAGCAGAGACAGGGTCAATCAGCCCCAGCATTTT
TRBV5-1,TRBD1,few,TRBJ1-1,CASKLQGARTEAFF,TGCGCCAGCAAACTTCAGGGGGCACGAACTGAAGCTTTCTTT
TRBV12-3/TRBV12-4,NA,NA,TRBJ2-1,CASSLVRAYNEQFF,TGTGCCAGCAGTTTAGTTAGGGCGTACAATGAGCAGTTCTTC
TRBV20-1,TRBD2,NA,TRBJ2-1,CSATTPEASGNNEQFF,TGCAGTGCTACAACCCCGGAGGCTAGCGGGAACAATGAGCAGTTCTTC
TRBV6-2/TRBV6-3,TRBD1,few,TRBJ2-1,CASSFRGNYNEQFF,TGTGCCAGCAGTTTCAGGGGGAACTACAATGAGCAGTTCTTC
TRBV7-9,NA,few,TRBJ1-5,CASSLTGVSGQPQHF,TGTGCCAGCAGCTTGACAGGAGTATCCGGGCAGCCCCAGCATTTT
TRBV5-1,NA,NA,TRBJ1-2,CASSPGDRRTPSNYGYTF,TGCGCCAGCAGCCCAGGGGACCGGAGGACGCCTTCTAACTATGGCTACACCTTC
TRBV5-5,NA,NA,TRBJ1-1,CASSPQLGANTEAFF,TGTGCCAGCAGCCCTCAATTGGGGGCAAACACTGAAGCTTTCTTT
TRBV3-1,NA,NA,TRBJ2-5,CASSSRLEQETQYF,TGTGCCAGCAGCTCACGACTGGAACAAGAGACCCAGTACTTC
TRBV5-1,TRBD1,few,TRBJ2-5,CASGPPDRAPETQYF,TGCGCCAGCGGCCCCCCGGACAGGGCACCAGAGACCCAGTACTTC
TRBV24-1,NA,NA,TRBJ1-1,CATSDYGNTEAFF,TGTGCCACCAGTGATTATGGGAACACTGAAGCTTTCTTT
TRBV7-9,TRBD1,few,TRBJ2-2,CAGGGQGAVTGELFF,TGTGCCGGAGGGGGTCAGGGGGCCGTCACCGGGGAGCTGTTTTTT
TRBV7-9,NA,NA,TRBJ2-3,CASSMTVTDTQYF,TGTGCCAGCAGTATGACAGTCACAGATACGCAGTATTTT
TRBV7-2,NA,NA,TRBJ2-2,CASNFRGMGTGELFF,TGTGCCAGCAACTTTAGAGGGATGGGCACCGGGGAGCTGTTTTTT
TRBV12-3/TRBV12-4,NA,NA,TRBJ1-3,CASSFGGRGNTIYF,TGTGCCAGCAGTTTTGGGGGGCGAGGAAACACCATATATTTT
TRBV7-9,TRBD1,NA,TRBJ2-7,CASSSPGQVPYVQYF,TGTGCCAGCAGCTCACCGGGACAGGTCCCTTATGTGCAGTACTTC
TRBV5-1,NA,many,TRBJ2-5,CASKGSRGRETQYF,TGCGCCAGCAAGGGAAGTAGGGGCCGAGAGACCCAGTACTTC
TRBV29-1,NA,few,TRBJ1-1,CSVARAGPNEF,TGCAGCGTTGCCCGAGCCGGGCCCAACGAGTTT
TRBV28,NA,NA,TRBJ1-1,CASSSLPGGAFF,TGTGCCAGCAGTTCCCTCCCCGGGGGAGCTTTCTTT
TRBV12-3/TRBV12-4,TRBD1,few,TRBJ2-3,CASRGQGGDTQYF,TGTGCCAGCAGAGGACAGGGGGGAGATACGCAGTATTTT
TRBV12-3/TRBV12-4,NA,many,TRBJ2-1,CASRKTSGLNEQFF,TGTGCCAGCAGAAAGACGTCGGGGCTAAATGAGCAGTTCTTC
TRBV20-1,NA,many,TRBJ1-2,CSAHPGDYGYTF,TGCAGTGCTCACCCAGGGGACTATGGCTACACCTTC
TRBV5-1,TRBD1,few,TRBJ2-3,CASSSGQAGDTQYF,TGCGCCAGCAGCTCGGGACAGGCAGGGGATACGCAGTATTTT
TRBV2,NA,NA,TRBJ2-3,CASPSIPQGNTDTQYF,TGTGCCAGCCCCTCCATCCCGCAGGGTAACACAGATACGCAGTATTTT
TRBV18,NA,NA,TRBJ1-5,CASSPQVGSNQPQHF,TGTGCCAGCTCACCACAGGTGGGTAGCAATCAGCCCCAGCATTTT
TRBV9,NA,NA,TRBJ1-1,CASSVDSAMNTEAFF,TGTGCCAGCAGCGTTGACTCAGCAATGAACACTGAAGCTTTCTTT
TRBV7-9,TRBD1,NA,TRBJ1-1,CASSSIGRTGNTEAFF,TGTGCCAGCAGCTCCATAGGACGGACAGGGAACACTGAAGCTTTCTTT